This is a list of T cell receptor beta chains from one sample in a study of blood T cell repertoires in COVID-19. The table came from immunoSEQ multiplex PCR; TCRdb's copy has only in-frame clones and leaves some out. The data show about 59,000 clones, roughly 90% seen once. Sequences were obtained from peripheral blood. These receptor sequences come from a man aged 80 or over with acute or convalescent COVID-19. The CDR3 runs from the conserved cysteine through the conserved F or W. Fields, in order: V gene, J gene, clone size, D gene, CDR3 protein, CDR3 DNA. The D gene is left open where the match is weak. Part of the rows lack a size; the others show once, few, many or a class for expanded clones.

v_call: TRBV7-3; j_call: TRBJ2-2; clone_size: once; d_call: TRBD2; cdr3_aa: CASSSTHFSGGRNTGELFF; cdr3_nt: TGTGCCAGCAGCTCCACCCATTTCAGCGGGGGCCGGAACACCGGGGAGCTGTTTTTT
v_call: TRBV10-3; j_call: TRBJ2-7; clone_size: .; d_call: .; cdr3_aa: CAISSPQVGPEEQYF; cdr3_nt: TGTGCCATCAGTTCCCCACAGGTTGGTCCGGAGGAGCAGTACTTC
v_call: TRBV20-1; j_call: TRBJ1-2; clone_size: .; d_call: .; cdr3_aa: CRGGVPGYTF; cdr3_nt: TGCAGAGGGGGGGTGCCAGGCTACACCTTC
v_call: TRBV6-6; j_call: TRBJ2-7; clone_size: .; d_call: TRBD2; cdr3_aa: CASSYSLIAGGNEQYF; cdr3_nt: TGTGCCAGCAGTTACTCGTTGATAGCGGGGGGCAACGAGCAGTACTTC
v_call: TRBV5-6; j_call: TRBJ1-6; clone_size: .; d_call: TRBD1; cdr3_aa: CASSLGTGGSSPLHF; cdr3_nt: TGTGCCAGCAGCTTGGGGACAGGGGGGAGTTCACCCCTCCACTTT
v_call: TRBV19; j_call: TRBJ1-6; clone_size: .; d_call: .; cdr3_aa: CASSGRDNNSPLHF; cdr3_nt: TGTGCCAGTAGCGGCCGGGACAATAATTCACCCCTCCACTTT
v_call: TRBV29-1; j_call: TRBJ2-3; clone_size: .; d_call: .; cdr3_aa: CSVEADSTDTQYF; cdr3_nt: TGCAGCGTTGAGGCGGATTCCACAGATACGCAGTATTTT
v_call: TRBV5-1; j_call: TRBJ1-2; clone_size: .; d_call: .; cdr3_aa: CASSVAAGPPWGYTF; cdr3_nt: TGCGCCAGCAGCGTCGCCGCAGGGCCGCCTTGGGGCTACACCTTC
v_call: TRBV6-5; j_call: TRBJ1-4; clone_size: .; d_call: .; cdr3_aa: CASRTRDEKLFF; cdr3_nt: TGTGCCAGCAGGACTAGGGATGAAAAACTGTTTTTT
v_call: TRBV2; j_call: TRBJ2-1; clone_size: .; d_call: TRBD1; cdr3_aa: CASSEASRWDRGVGEQFF; cdr3_nt: TGTGCCAGCAGTGAAGCGTCTCGTTGGGACAGGGGGGTTGGTGAGCAGTTCTTC
v_call: TRBV6-5; j_call: TRBJ1-1; clone_size: .; d_call: .; cdr3_aa: CASRSEVFTEAFF; cdr3_nt: TGTGCCAGCAGATCGGAGGTATTCACTGAAGCTTTCTTT
v_call: TRBV9; j_call: TRBJ2-2; clone_size: .; d_call: TRBD2; cdr3_aa: CASSVNSGANTGELFF; cdr3_nt: TGTGCCAGCAGCGTAAATAGCGGGGCGAACACCGGGGAGCTGTTTTTT
v_call: TRBV5-5; j_call: TRBJ1-1; clone_size: .; d_call: .; cdr3_aa: CASSPSVHAGNTEAFF; cdr3_nt: TGTGCCAGCAGCCCCTCGGTGCACGCCGGGAACACTGAAGCTTTCTTT
v_call: TRBV7-8; j_call: TRBJ1-5; clone_size: .; d_call: .; cdr3_aa: CASRSEGTSSNQPQHF; cdr3_nt: TGTGCCAGCAGGTCGGAGGGGACTTCTAGCAATCAGCCCCAGCATTTT
v_call: TRBV7-9; j_call: TRBJ2-2; clone_size: .; d_call: TRBD1; cdr3_aa: CASSSDRGDTGELFF; cdr3_nt: TGTGCCAGCAGCTCGGACAGGGGCGACACCGGGGAGCTGTTTTTT
v_call: TRBV7-9; j_call: TRBJ2-2; clone_size: .; d_call: .; cdr3_aa: CASSLGSGELFF; cdr3_nt: TGTGCCAGCAGCTTGGGCTCCGGGGAGCTGTTTTTT
v_call: TRBV5-4; j_call: TRBJ1-2; clone_size: .; d_call: TRBD1; cdr3_aa: CASSVDRGIGYGYTF; cdr3_nt: TGTGCCAGCAGCGTAGACAGGGGAATCGGCTATGGCTACACCTTC
v_call: TRBV27; j_call: TRBJ1-6; clone_size: .; d_call: TRBD1; cdr3_aa: CASSFMTGDSPLHF; cdr3_nt: TGTGCCAGCAGTTTTATGACAGGGGACTCACCCCTCCACTTT
v_call: TRBV11-2; j_call: TRBJ1-1; clone_size: .; d_call: .; cdr3_aa: CASSLDRAGYTEAFF; cdr3_nt: TGTGCCAGCAGCTTAGATAGGGCGGGGTACACTGAAGCTTTCTTT
v_call: TRBV28; j_call: TRBJ2-4; clone_size: .; d_call: TRBD1; cdr3_aa: CASRRRAPGQGGDIQYF; cdr3_nt: TGTGCCAGCAGAAGGAGAGCCCCGGGACAGGGGGGGGACATTCAGTACTTC
v_call: TRBV11-1; j_call: TRBJ1-2; clone_size: .; d_call: .; cdr3_aa: CASSLDTVLDSYTF; cdr3_nt: TGTGCCAGCAGCTTAGACACAGTACTGGATAGCTACACCTTC
v_call: TRBV7-2; j_call: TRBJ2-5; clone_size: .; d_call: .; cdr3_aa: CASSLVLGDEETQYF; cdr3_nt: TGTGCCAGCAGCTTAGTGCTCGGAGACGAGGAGACCCAGTACTTC
v_call: TRBV10-3; j_call: TRBJ2-2; clone_size: .; d_call: TRBD2; cdr3_aa: CASNLGLADTGELFF; cdr3_nt: TGTGCCTCCAACCTGGGACTAGCTGACACCGGGGAGCTGTTTTTT
v_call: TRBV19; j_call: TRBJ1-5; clone_size: .; d_call: .; cdr3_aa: CASSIGVGAGGNQPQHF; cdr3_nt: TGTGCCAGTAGTATAGGGGTTGGGGCAGGGGGCAATCAGCCCCAGCATTTT
v_call: TRBV21-1; j_call: TRBJ1-1; clone_size: .; d_call: .; cdr3_aa: CASSKCGGPRPMNTEAFF; cdr3_nt: TGTGCCAGCAGCAAATGCGGGGGCCCTAGACCCATGAACACTGAAGCTTTCTTT
v_call: TRBV2; j_call: TRBJ2-1; clone_size: .; d_call: .; cdr3_aa: CASSGGTTSYNEQFF; cdr3_nt: TGTGCCAGCAGTGGCGGTACTACATCCTACAATGAGCAGTTCTTC
v_call: TRBV5-6; j_call: TRBJ2-2; clone_size: .; d_call: .; cdr3_aa: CASSLAPTPNTGELFF; cdr3_nt: TGTGCCAGCAGCTTGGCACCAACTCCCAACACCGGGGAGCTGTTTTTT
v_call: TRBV11-3; j_call: TRBJ2-7; clone_size: .; d_call: .; cdr3_aa: CASSLDYGYEQYF; cdr3_nt: TGTGCCAGCAGCTTAGATTACGGTTACGAGCAGTACTTC
v_call: TRBV18; j_call: TRBJ1-2; clone_size: .; d_call: TRBD1; cdr3_aa: CASSPPSGQGAGSGYTF; cdr3_nt: TGTGCCAGCTCACCACCGAGCGGACAGGGGGCAGGTAGTGGCTACACCTTC
v_call: TRBV14; j_call: TRBJ1-6; clone_size: .; d_call: .; cdr3_aa: CASSPRTDYNSPLHF; cdr3_nt: TGTGCCAGCAGCCCACGGACAGATTATAATTCACCCCTCCACTTT
v_call: TRBV28; j_call: TRBJ2-5; clone_size: .; d_call: .; cdr3_aa: CASSELTGEGKETQYF; cdr3_nt: TGTGCCAGCAGTGAATTGACAGGGGAGGGGAAAGAGACCCAGTACTTC
v_call: TRBV18; j_call: TRBJ1-4; clone_size: .; d_call: .; cdr3_aa: CASSPPQGGEKLFF; cdr3_nt: TGTGCCAGCTCACCACCGCAGGGAGGTGAAAAACTGTTTTTT
v_call: TRBV11-2; j_call: TRBJ2-5; clone_size: .; d_call: TRBD2; cdr3_aa: CASSFGTSGGPETQYF; cdr3_nt: TGTGCCAGCAGCTTCGGGACTAGCGGGGGACCAGAGACCCAGTACTTC
v_call: TRBV5-1; j_call: TRBJ1-2; clone_size: .; d_call: TRBD1; cdr3_aa: CASSLEGQGDYGYTF; cdr3_nt: TGCGCCAGCAGCTTGGAGGGACAGGGGGACTATGGCTACACCTTC
v_call: TRBV9; j_call: TRBJ1-5; clone_size: .; d_call: TRBD1; cdr3_aa: CASSQPPSGGPQHF; cdr3_nt: TGTGCCAGCAGCCAACCCCCGTCAGGGGGGCCCCAGCATTTT
v_call: TRBV29-1; j_call: TRBJ2-5; clone_size: .; d_call: TRBD1; cdr3_aa: CSVDGTGGETQYF; cdr3_nt: TGCAGCGTTGACGGGACAGGGGGCGAGACCCAGTACTTC
v_call: TRBV3-1/TRBV3-2; j_call: TRBJ2-7; clone_size: .; d_call: .; cdr3_aa: CASSQESGLPYEQYF; cdr3_nt: TGTGCCAGCAGCCAAGAGAGTGGTCTTCCCTACGAGCAGTACTTC
v_call: TRBV5-1; j_call: TRBJ1-1; clone_size: .; d_call: TRBD1; cdr3_aa: CASSEKQGTNTEAFF; cdr3_nt: TGCGCCAGCAGCGAAAAACAGGGGACCAACACTGAAGCTTTCTTT
v_call: TRBV28; j_call: TRBJ2-3; clone_size: .; d_call: .; cdr3_aa: CASSLRGSGTDTQYF; cdr3_nt: TGTGCCAGCAGTTTACGAGGGTCGGGCACAGATACGCAGTATTTT
v_call: TRBV27; j_call: TRBJ2-7; clone_size: once; d_call: TRBD2; cdr3_aa: CASREPGTSGGAPYEQYF; cdr3_nt: TGTGCCAGCAGGGAACCGGGGACTAGCGGGGGGGCCCCCTACGAGCAGTACTTC
v_call: TRBV5-6; j_call: TRBJ2-1; clone_size: .; d_call: TRBD1; cdr3_aa: CASSPPGQGTNEQFF; cdr3_nt: TGTGCCAGCAGCCCACCGGGACAGGGTACCAATGAGCAGTTCTTC
v_call: TRBV10-3; j_call: TRBJ1-2; clone_size: few; d_call: .; cdr3_aa: CAISESWTGDGYTF; cdr3_nt: TGTGCCATCAGTGAGTCTTGGACCGGGGATGGCTACACCTTC
v_call: TRBV7-9; j_call: TRBJ2-7; clone_size: .; d_call: .; cdr3_aa: CASSLDTNSYEQYF; cdr3_nt: TGTGCCAGCAGCTTAGACACGAACTCCTACGAGCAGTACTTC
v_call: TRBV27; j_call: TRBJ2-3; clone_size: .; d_call: .; cdr3_aa: CASSLSGGTRTDTQYF; cdr3_nt: TGTGCCAGCAGTTTATCGGGCGGGACCCGCACAGATACGCAGTATTTT
v_call: TRBV5-1; j_call: TRBJ2-6; clone_size: .; d_call: .; cdr3_aa: CASSPVVSGANVLTF; cdr3_nt: TGCGCCAGCAGCCCCGTCGTCTCTGGGGCCAACGTCCTGACTTTC
v_call: TRBV29-1; j_call: TRBJ2-3; clone_size: once; d_call: .; cdr3_aa: CSAYDGGQYF; cdr3_nt: TGCAGCGCTTACGACGGAGGGCAGTATTTT
v_call: TRBV5-1; j_call: TRBJ2-7; clone_size: .; d_call: .; cdr3_aa: CASSETDYEQYF; cdr3_nt: TGCGCCAGCAGCGAGACAGATTACGAGCAGTACTTC
v_call: TRBV4-1; j_call: TRBJ2-7; clone_size: .; d_call: TRBD1; cdr3_aa: CASSQLNDRAEQYF; cdr3_nt: TGCGCCAGCAGCCAATTAAATGACAGGGCCGAGCAGTACTTC